The subject of this entry is one T cell receptor beta chain. In the authors' workflow: Filtering of immunoSEQ junctional sequences could not match full-length read filtering. Method: immunoSEQ multiplex PCR; TCRdb's copy keeps in-frame clones and lacks some. Clone size and V and J calls were adopted from that table, with D and trimming inferred from the DNA. The repertoire has around 440,000 clones, approximately 71% of them found once; the top ten carry approximately 12%. This entry is derived from a study of shared clonotypes between healthy human individuals. Caucasian adults living in Nashville, Tennessee, provided all samples. Germline V gene data show CDR1 as SGHTA and CDR2 as FQGNSA. The CDR3 totals 17 residues. V was trimmed by 5 bases and J by 2 bases, leaving 22 bases between them.

Sequenced input: PBMCs. This TCR was recovered from a woman aged 40 to 50 in good health. Some clones in this sample may be carry-over from other donors' samples. The J gene is TRBJ2-7, the V gene TRBV7-2; weak D call: TRBD2 (6 bases). CDR3 DNA sequence: TGTGCCAGCAGCCCCCCATGGCGGGATGGGCCGACCTACGAGCAGTACTTC. The encoded protein is CASSPPWRDGPTYEQYF.